The 16 T cell receptor beta chains reported below all come from one sample, sequenced in a study of regulatory T cells in long-lasting Graves disease. The authors built TCR beta libraries using iRepertoire HTBI primers and Arm-PCR of CDR3 regions. TCRdb analysed the multiplex PCR reads with MiXCR anew, one entry per CDR3 protein. The sample records a few hundred thousand distinct CDR3 sequences, roughly a quarter being singletons. Time point here: persistent/refractory GD, antithyroid drugs over 5 years with positive TRAb. The TCR library was made from RNA extracted from PBMCs. The source was peripheral blood mononuclear cells (PBMCs), collected when the disease was refractory, from a patient treated with antithyroid drugs. The receptors come from a female donor with Graves disease.

The chain has TRBV29-1 and TRBJ2-7, with a possible D match to TRBD2 (5 bases). CDR3 size: 14 residues. The V end lost 4 bases, the J end lost 0 bases, and 13 bases lay between the germline ends. The germline V gene has CDR1 SQVTM and CDR2 ANQGSEA. The CDR3 sequence: CSVVPQRNSYEQYF. DNA for the CDR3: TGCAGCGTTGTTCCCCAGCGGAACTCCTACGAGCAGTACTTC.

The V gene is TRBV27, the J gene TRBJ1-1, with D hard to call. CDR3 length: 14 residues. Germline values: CDR1 MNHEY, CDR2 SMNVEV (reference sequence). Trimming removed 2 bases from V and 5 bases from J, with 12 bases in between. DNA for the CDR3: TGTGCCAGCAGTTTACTAGCGAGAGGTACTGAAGCTTTCTTT. This codes for CASSLLARGTEAFF.

In this sample, this clonotype turned up a few times. The chain links TRBV2 to TRBJ2-1, with 9 positions matching TRBD2. Germline-derived CDR1 and CDR2 are SNHLY and FYNNEI. This CDR3 is built from 12 residues. V was pared by 5 bases and J by 10 bases, with 3 bases of the junction left unmatched. This chain's CDR3 is CASSLLAGEQFF. CDR3 nucleotide sequence: TGTGCCAGCAGTCTCCTAGCGGGGGAGCAGTTCTTC. The whole variable domain, remainder taken from reference TRBV2 and TRBJ2-1, is EPEVTQTPSHQVTQMGQEVILRCVPISNHLYFYWYRQILGQKVEFLVSFYNNEISEKSEIFDDQFSVERPDGSNFTLKIRSTKLEDSAMYFCASSLLAGEQFFGPGTRLTVL.

This clonotype was seen a few times. This rearrangement joins TRBV9 to TRBJ2-3, with 7 nucleotides matching TRBD1. Germline V gene data show CDR1 as SGDLS and CDR2 as YYNGEE. This CDR3 region has 14 residues. Losses at the gene ends were 0 bases for V and 8 bases for J; bases not matched to a gene: 6. The CDR3 DNA sequence: TGTGCCAGCAGCGTAGGACAGGGTTTGGCTACGCAGTATTTT. Translating it yields CASSVGQGLATQYF.

This clonotype was seen many times. V gene TRBV6-1 combines with J gene TRBJ2-7; D may be TRBD2 (5 bases). Germline assignment: CDR1 MNHNS and CDR2 SASEGT. V gave up 8 bases and J gave up 9 bases, with 26 bases separating them. This CDR3 contains 15 residues. As DNA, the CDR3 is TGTGCCAGCTTCACACGCCTCCGGGTTCCAGCGGCGCAGTACTTC. It codes for CASFTRLRVPAAQYF.

This clonotype was seen only a few times. The CDR3 protein is CASSHRGSKSEQYF. The DNA for the CDR3 is TGTGCCAGCAGCCATCGCGGGAGCAAGAGCGAGCAGTACTTC. The rearrangement joins TRBV3-1 to TRBJ2-7; TRBD2 aligns across 7 bases. The V gene's germline CDR1 is LGHDT and CDR2 YNNKEL (reference sequence). Losses at the gene ends were 3 bases for V and 6 bases for J; bases not matched to a gene: 8. The CDR3 has 14 residues.

The V and J genes are TRBV15 and TRBJ1-1, with a tentative D call TRBD1 (5 bases). The CDR3 contains 13 residues. Germline V CDR1 and CDR2: LNHNV, YYDKDF (reference sequence). Trimming took 5 bases from V and 5 from J, leaving 12 bases between them. The CDR3, as DNA: TGTGCCACCAGCGTTAAACAGGCAACTGAAGCTTTCTTT. Translating it yields CATSVKQATEAFF.

This clonotype was detected a few times. This chain joins TRBV19 and TRBJ1-1, with a tentative D call TRBD1 (6 bases). This CDR3 has 13 residues. V lost 6 bases to trimming and J lost 6 bases, with 14 bases between them. Germline V CDR1 and CDR2: LNHDA, SQIVND (reference sequence). CDR3 nucleotide sequence: TGTGCCAGTAGAAAGGGGGGGGCGGCTGAAGCTTTCTTT. Amino acid sequence: CASRKGGAAEAFF.

This clonotype occurred many times. The V and J genes are TRBV5-5 and TRBJ1-1; D is unclear. V shed 4 bases and J shed 6 bases, with 10 bases lying between them. The germline gives CDR1 SGHKS, CDR2 YYEKEE (reference sequence). This CDR3 region has 12 residues. The CDR3 reads CASSREGAEAFF. CDR3 DNA sequence: TGTGCCAGCAGCAGAGAGGGTGCTGAAGCTTTCTTT.

This clonotype was recorded at least ten times. The J gene is TRBJ2-2, the V gene TRBV7-9, with 7 positions matching TRBD1. There are 14 residues in the CDR3. J lost 13 bases, V lost 4 bases, and 12 bases had no gene match. Germline-derived CDR1 and CDR2 are SEHNR and FQNEAQ (reference sequence). CDR3 protein: CASSSRQGRLGLFF. CDR3 bases: TGTGCCAGCAGCTCCAGACAGGGTAGACTGGGGCTGTTTTTT.

In this sample, this clonotype turned up many times. The chain is built from TRBV10-3 and TRBJ1-2; possible D gene TRBD1, 5 bases. Germline CDR1 ENHRY, CDR2 SYGVKD. Trimming removed 0 bases from V and 3 bases from J, with 5 bases in between. This CDR3 spans 13 amino acids. CDR3 bases: TGTGCCATCAGTGAGTCGGGGCACTATGGCTACACCTTC. Translated: CAISESGHYGYTF.

Remarks on this clonotype: With a much larger clone just one base away, this may be a read error. The gene calls are TRBV6-1 and TRBJ1-4; D call uncertain. Germline V lookup: CDR1 MNHNS, CDR2 SASEGT. The length of the CDR3 is 14 residues. V was trimmed by 4 bases and J by 8 bases, leaving 14 bases between them. This chain's CDR3 is CASSAGAVGEKLFF. The DNA for the CDR3 is TGTGCCAGCAGTGCCGGCGCCGTCGGAGAAAAACTGTTTTTT.

The chain combines TRBV5-1 with TRBJ2-5; TRBD2 might be the D (5 bases). V was pared by 1 base and J by 5 bases, with 12 bases between. There are 14 residues in the CDR3. From germline, CDR1 is SGHRS and CDR2 YFSETQ. CDR3 in amino acids: CASSLSIGEETQYF. CDR3 sequence (DNA): TGCGCCAGCAGCTTGTCCATCGGGGAGGAGACCCAGTACTTC.

The chain uses TRBV11-2 and TRBJ2-3, with 9 positions matching TRBD2. V was clipped by 5 bases and J by 6 bases; unmatched bases: 3. This CDR3 has 13 residues. Germline V CDR1 and CDR2: SGHAT, FQNNGV. In nucleotides, the CDR3 is TGTGCCAGCAGCCCAGGACTAGCGGATACGCAGTATTTT. It is translated as CASSPGLADTQYF.

The CDR3 spells CASRTSGSFSDTQYF. CDR3 nucleotide sequence: TGTGCCAGCAGGACTAGCGGGAGTTTCTCCGATACGCAGTATTTT. This chain links TRBV12-3 or TRBV12-4 with TRBJ2-3; 12 bases are shared with TRBD2. The CDR3 totals 15 residues. Trimming at V came to 6 bases and at J to 6 bases, leaving 7 bases not matched to a gene.

There are many counts of this clonotype. The V gene is TRBV12-3 or TRBV12-4, the J gene TRBJ1-5, with 10 bases that match TRBD1. The junction had 10 bases not matched to a gene; V was cut back by 5 bases and J by 0 bases. This CDR3 comprises 18 residues. The CDR3 DNA reads TGTGCCAGCAGTCCCGGGACAGGGGCACCTTATAGCAATCAGCCCCAGCATTTT. Protein sequence: CASSPGTGAPYSNQPQHF.